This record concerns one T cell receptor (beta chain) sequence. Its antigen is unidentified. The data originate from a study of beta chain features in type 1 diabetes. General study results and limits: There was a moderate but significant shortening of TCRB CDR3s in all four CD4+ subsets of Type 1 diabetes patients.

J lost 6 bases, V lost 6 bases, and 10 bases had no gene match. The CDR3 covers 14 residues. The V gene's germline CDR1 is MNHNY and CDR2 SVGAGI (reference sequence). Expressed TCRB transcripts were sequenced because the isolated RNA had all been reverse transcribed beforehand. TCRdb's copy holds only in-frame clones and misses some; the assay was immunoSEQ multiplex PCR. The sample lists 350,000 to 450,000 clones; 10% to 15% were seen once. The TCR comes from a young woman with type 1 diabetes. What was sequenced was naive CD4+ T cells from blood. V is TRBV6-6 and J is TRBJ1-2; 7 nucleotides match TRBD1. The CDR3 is CASSRDRERDGYTF. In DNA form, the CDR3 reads TGTGCCAGCAGCCGTGACAGGGAGAGGGATGGCTACACCTTC.